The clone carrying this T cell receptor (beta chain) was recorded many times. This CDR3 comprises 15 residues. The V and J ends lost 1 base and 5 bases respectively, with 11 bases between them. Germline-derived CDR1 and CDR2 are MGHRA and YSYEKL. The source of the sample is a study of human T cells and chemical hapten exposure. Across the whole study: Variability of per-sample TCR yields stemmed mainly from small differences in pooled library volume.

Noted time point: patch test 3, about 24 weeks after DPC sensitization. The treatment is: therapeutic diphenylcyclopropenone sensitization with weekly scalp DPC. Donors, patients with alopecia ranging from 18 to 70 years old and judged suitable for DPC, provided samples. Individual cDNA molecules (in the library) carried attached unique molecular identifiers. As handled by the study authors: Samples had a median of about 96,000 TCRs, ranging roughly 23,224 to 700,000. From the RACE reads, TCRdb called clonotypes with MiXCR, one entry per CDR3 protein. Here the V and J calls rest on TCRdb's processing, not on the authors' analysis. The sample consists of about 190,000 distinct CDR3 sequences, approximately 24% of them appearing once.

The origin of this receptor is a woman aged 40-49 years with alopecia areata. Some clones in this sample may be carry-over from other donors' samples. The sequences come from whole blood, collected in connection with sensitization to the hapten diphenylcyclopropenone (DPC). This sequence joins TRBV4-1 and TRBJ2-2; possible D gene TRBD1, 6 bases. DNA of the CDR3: TGCGCCAGCAGCCAAGGCAGGGGTCTAACCGGGGAGCTGTTTTTT. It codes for CASSQGRGLTGELFF.